A single sample gave rise to the 22 T cell receptor beta chains below, sequenced in a study of immune heterogeneity within non-small cell lung tumors. Using 32 V and 13 J primers, multiplex PCR amplified TCR beta CDR3. A single record per CDR3 protein comes from TCRdb applying MiXCR to the multiplex PCR reads. The repertoire holds around 29,000 distinct CDR3 sequences, with under 35% as singletons. At 450 to 650 ng per sample, bulk tumor genomic DNA provided the template. Far-apart biopsies, several per primary tumor, were taken during surgery. Each patient presented with untreated, newly diagnosed non-small cell lung cancer and received curative surgery. The sample taken for sequencing was lung tumor tissue. These receptors were collected from a man aged 40-50 years with non-small cell lung cancer.

This clonotype is a singleton in its sample. A read error may explain this, as a much larger clone is one base away. V is TRBV11-2 and J is TRBJ2-3; D may be TRBD2 (6 bases). Trimming cost V 4 bases and J 5 bases, with 16 bases left between them. The CDR3 extends over 15 amino acids. Germline assignment: CDR1 SGHAT and CDR2 FQNNGV. CDR3 residues: CASSSEGLLKDTQYF. CDR3 bases: TGTGCCAGCAGCTCCGAGGGACTTCTCAAAGATACGCAGTATTTT.

In its sample, this clonotype was seen many times. The rearrangement joins TRBV19 to TRBJ1-2; 10 bases map to TRBD1. This CDR3 comprises 17 residues. The J segment lost 6 bases and the V segment lost 4 bases, leaving 14 bases of the junction unmatched. Germline-derived CDR1 and CDR2 are LNHDA and SQIVND (reference sequence). CDR3 loop: CASSTDRGSSRLDGYTF. CDR3 nucleotides: TGTGCCAGTAGTACGGACAGGGGGTCCTCCCGACTAGATGGCTACACCTTC.

This clonotype was seen only a few times. The chain recombines TRBV20-1 with TRBJ1-4, with 8 nucleotides matching TRBD1. CDR1 and CDR2 (germline): DFQATT, SNEGSKA (reference sequence). The junction had 8 bases not matched to a gene; V was cut back by 5 bases and J by 9 bases. The CDR3 totals 13 residues. Here the CDR3 DNA reads TGCAGTGCTGCCACCGGGACAGGCAAAAAACTGTTTTTT. Protein sequence: CSAATGTGKKLFF.

This clonotype was seen a handful of times. CDR3 region: CASSLDTLNTEAFF. Here the CDR3 DNA reads TGTGCCAGCAGCTTAGACACACTGAACACTGAAGCTTTCTTT. This chain joins TRBV7-9 and TRBJ1-1; no definite D call. CDR1 and CDR2 from the germline V gene are SEHNR and FQNEAQ (reference sequence). The length of the CDR3 is 14 residues. Trimming left V 1 base short and J 0 bases short, with 6 bases between.

The chain links TRBV20-1 to TRBJ2-5, with D maybe TRBD2 (6 bases). There are 12 residues in the CDR3. CDR1 is DFQATT and CDR2 is SNEGSKA in the germline V gene (reference sequence). Between the trimmed V and J ends, which lost 7 bases and 2 bases, there was a span of 11 bases. This CDR3 is CSVGRLQETQYF. The CDR3 DNA reads as TGCAGTGTCGGGAGACTTCAAGAGACCCAGTACTTC.

In this sample, this clonotype turned up a few times. This chain connects TRBV6-2 or TRBV6-3 to TRBJ2-7; D uncertain. The CDR3 length is 14 residues. Per the germline V gene, CDR1 is MNHEY and CDR2 is SVGEGT. Trimming shortened V by 2 bases and J by 2 bases, and 10 bases separated the two germline ends. CDR3 protein: CASSYGSAPYEQYF. Here the CDR3 DNA reads TGTGCCAGCAGTTACGGTAGTGCCCCCTACGAGCAGTACTTC.

Worth noting for this clonotype: This may be a read error, as it is one base from a much larger clone. The chain has TRBV9 and TRBJ2-3; D gene ambiguous. Trimming stripped 1 base from V and 6 bases from J, with 9 bases between. CDR1 SGDLS and CDR2 YYNGEE come from the germline V gene. This CDR3 spans 13 amino acids. CDR3 in amino acids: CASSVSGKDTQYF. The CDR3 nucleotides are TGTGCCAGCAGCGTATCAGGAAAGGATACGCAGTATTTT.

This clonotype came up once. The rearrangement uses TRBV5-6 and TRBJ2-3; no clear D gene. Looked up from germline, CDR1 is SGHDT and CDR2 is YYEEEE. The CDR3 covers 16 residues. V was pared by 6 bases and J by 6 bases, with 23 bases between. CDR3 residues: CASIPLWTLGSDTQYF. In DNA form, the CDR3 reads TGTGCCAGCATCCCCTTATGGACGTTGGGTTCTGATACGCAGTATTTT.

Comment on this clonotype: It is likely a read error, because the conserved phenylalanine at the end of the CDR3 is missing. This chain links TRBV12-3 or TRBV12-4 with TRBJ2-2, with 8 bases aligning to TRBD1. J lost 5 bases, V lost 6 bases, and 8 bases had no gene match. The CDR3 covers 15 residues. CDR3: CASRGRQGATGELFC. CDR3 sequence (DNA): TGTGCCAGCAGGGGGAGGCAGGGGGCTACCGGGGAGCTGTTTTGT.

Sample share makes this clonotype medium-sized. J is TRBJ2-7 and V is TRBV19; the match to TRBD2 covers 8 bases. Germline CDR1 LNHDA, CDR2 SQIVND (reference sequence). The CDR3 runs 12 residues. V shed 3 bases and J 7 bases; nucleotides not matched to a gene: 2. CDR3 bases: TGTGCCAGTAGTATTCGGGGGGGGGAGCAGTACTTC. Its translation is CASSIRGGEQYF.

This clonotype was counted many times. This rearrangement joins TRBV19 to TRBJ2-3; 7 bases align to TRBD2. The germline V gene has CDR1 LNHDA and CDR2 SQIVND (reference sequence). Trimming took 6 bases from V and 3 from J; bases not matched to a gene: 6. CDR3 length: 14 amino acids. This CDR3 is CASRGGSLTDTQYF. The DNA of the CDR3 is TGTGCCAGTAGGGGCGGGAGTTTGACAGATACGCAGTATTTT. Variable domain in full (rest from reference TRBV19 and TRBJ2-3): DGGITQSPKYLFRKEGQNVTLSCEQNLNHDAMYWYRQDPGQGLRLIYYSQIVNDFQKGDIAEGYSVSREKKESFPLTVTSAQKNPTAFYLCASRGGSLTDTQYFGPGTRLTVL.

The rearrangement joins TRBV2 to TRBJ2-6; D ambiguous. Germline values: CDR1 SNHLY, CDR2 FYNNEI. The V and J ends lost 4 bases and 0 bases respectively, with 4 bases between them. The CDR3 sequence is 14 residues long. The CDR3, as DNA: TGTGCCAGCAGTGCAGACTCTGGGGCCAACGTCCTGACTTTC. Its protein product is CASSADSGANVLTF.

This clonotype was recorded a few times. The V and J genes are TRBV20-1 and TRBJ2-1; D is possibly TRBD1 or TRBD2 (5 bases each). Germline-derived CDR1 and CDR2 are DFQATT and SNEGSKA (reference sequence). The CDR3 spans 11 residues. Trimming took 8 bases from V and 10 from J, leaving 15 bases between them. The CDR3 region has the DNA TGCAGTTACACCGGGACGTCGGAGCAGTTCTTC. It is translated as CSYTGTSEQFF.

This clonotype was counted many times. The rearrangement links TRBV19 to TRBJ1-1; TRBD1 matches 9 bases. The germline CDR1 and CDR2 sequences are LNHDA and SQIVND (reference sequence). Trimming cost V 4 bases and J 11 bases; bases outside gene matches: 14. This CDR3 is built from 15 residues. CDR3 DNA sequence: TGTGCCAGTAGTAACTACCGGGACAGGGCGAGAATGGCTTTCTTT. Translating it yields CASSNYRDRARMAFF. Filled out from reference TRBV19 and TRBJ1-1, the complete variable domain reads DGGITQSPKYLFRKEGQNVTLSCEQNLNHDAMYWYRQDPGQGLRLIYYSQIVNDFQKGDIAEGYSVSREKKESFPLTVTSAQKNPTAFYLCASSNYRDRARMAFFGQGTRLTVV.

This clonotype has a handful of counts. Here the CDR3 DNA reads TGTGCCAGCAGCCCCCGCCTCGGTTTCGACTATGGCTACACCTTC. This gives the protein CASSPRLGFDYGYTF. V usage is TRBV3-1 and J usage is TRBJ1-2; D uncertain. The CDR3 runs 15 residues. V lost 4 bases, J lost 3 bases, and 15 bases lay in between. Per germline, CDR1 LGHDT and CDR2 YNNKEL (reference sequence).

On this clonotype: A much more abundant neighbour one base away suggests this may be a read error. The chain is built from TRBV6-2 or TRBV6-3 and TRBJ1-3, with D hard to call. This CDR3 comprises 14 residues. Germline V CDR1 and CDR2: MNHEY, SVGEGT. DNA for the CDR3: TGTGCCAGCTCCACGGTGAGCTCTGGAAGCACCATATATTTT. Protein product: CASSTVSSGSTIYF.

The V call is TRBV19, the J call TRBJ2-7, with D maybe TRBD1 (6 bases). This CDR3 spans 14 amino acids. The V gene lost 8 bases and the J gene lost 4 bases, with 18 bases spanning the gap. The germline gives CDR1 LNHDA, CDR2 SQIVND (reference sequence). The CDR3 spells CASRRGTRVYEQYF. CDR3 DNA sequence: TGTGCCAGTCGTAGAGGGACACGGGTTTACGAGCAGTACTTC.

As regards this clonotype: A read error may explain this, as a much larger clone is one base away. The V call is TRBV6-1, the J call TRBJ1-5; perhaps TRBD1 as D (5 bases). The length of the CDR3 is 16 residues. CDR1 is MNHNS, CDR2 SASEGT, per germline. The DNA of the CDR3 is TGTGCCAGCAGAGAACCCCTAGGGGTTAGCAATAAGCCCCAGCATTTT. Its protein is CASREPLGVSNKPQHF.

V is TRBV25-1 and J is TRBJ1-2; a possible D gene is TRBD1 (5 bases). There are 15 residues in the CDR3. V shed 1 base and J shed 5 bases, with 14 bases lying between them. In germline, CDR1 is MGHDK, CDR2 SYGVNS. CDR3 coding DNA: TGTGCCAGCAGTGAATTTCAGCCGGGGCGGTATGGCTACACCTTC. Translating it yields CASSEFQPGRYGYTF.

This clonotype came up many times. The chain couples TRBV7-8 to TRBJ1-5, with no clear D. The length of the CDR3 is 12 residues. CDR1 and CDR2 from the germline V gene are SGHVS and FQNEAQ. V lost 1 base and J lost 9, with 7 bases in between. This chain's CDR3 is CASSLGRRPQHF. CDR3 DNA sequence: TGTGCCAGCAGCTTAGGGAGGAGGCCCCAGCATTTT.

This clonotype is a singleton in its sample. One base away lies a much larger clone, so this may be a sequencing read error. J is TRBJ2-3 and V is TRBV9; 9 positions match TRBD1. Unmatched junction bases numbered 11, after V lost 6 bases and J lost 6 bases. Germline loops: CDR1 SGDLS, CDR2 YYNGEE. This CDR3 contains 15 residues. This CDR3 reads CASIGTGTGTDTQYF. In nucleotides, the CDR3 is TGTGCCAGCATCGGAACCGGGACAGGGACCGATACGCAGTATTTT.

This clonotype has a count of ten or more. The V gene is TRBV10-2, the J gene TRBJ1-6; TRBD1 might be the D (5 bases). Germline lookup yields CDR1 WSHSY and CDR2 SAAADI. The CDR3 consists of 14 residues. V was trimmed by 2 bases and J by 4 bases, leaving 6 bases between them. The CDR3 DNA is TGCGCCAGCAGTGAGGAGGGGTATAATTCACCCCTCCACTTT. This encodes CASSEEGYNSPLHF.